This TCR beta chain was sequenced for a study of CD8 T cells in ankylosing spondylitis. General study findings and limits: In ankylosing spondylitis blood, a motif of seven to nine highly homologous TCR beta variants appeared characteristic.

Germline V lookup: CDR1 SQVTM, CDR2 ANQGSEA. Trimming cost V 4 bases and J 4 bases, with 2 bases left between them. CDR3 length: 10 amino acids. This clonotype was counted a few times. The antigen is undetermined. Using quantitative 5'-RACE with molecular barcodes, the authors made TCR beta libraries. MiXCR was run by TCRdb on the 5' RACE reads, yielding one entry per CDR3 protein. The table has hundreds of thousands of distinct CDR3 sequences, about 13% seen once. The sequence came from a male donor with ankylosing spondylitis. Sequencing was done on a sample of blood, either unsorted or a sorted T cell fraction (not recorded which). This rearrangement joins TRBV29-1 to TRBJ2-1; D remains unclear. CDR3 sequence (DNA): TGCAGCGTTGTATACAATGAGCAGTTCTTC. It is translated as CSVVYNEQFF.